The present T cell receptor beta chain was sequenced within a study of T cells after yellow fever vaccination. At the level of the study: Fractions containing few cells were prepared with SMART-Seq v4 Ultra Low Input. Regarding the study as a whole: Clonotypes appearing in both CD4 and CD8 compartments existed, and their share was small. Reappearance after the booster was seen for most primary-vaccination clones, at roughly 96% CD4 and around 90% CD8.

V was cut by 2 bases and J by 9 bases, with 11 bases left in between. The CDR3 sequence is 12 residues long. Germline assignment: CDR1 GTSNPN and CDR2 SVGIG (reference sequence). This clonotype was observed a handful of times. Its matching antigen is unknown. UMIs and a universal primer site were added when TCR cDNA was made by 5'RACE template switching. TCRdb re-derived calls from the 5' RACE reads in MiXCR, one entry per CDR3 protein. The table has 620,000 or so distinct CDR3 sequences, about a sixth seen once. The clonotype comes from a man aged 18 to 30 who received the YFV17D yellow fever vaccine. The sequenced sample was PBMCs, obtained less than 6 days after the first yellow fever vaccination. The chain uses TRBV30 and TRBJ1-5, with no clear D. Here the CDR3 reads CAWSPDFGPQHF. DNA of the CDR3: TGTGCCTGGAGTCCGGATTTCGGGCCCCAGCATTTT.